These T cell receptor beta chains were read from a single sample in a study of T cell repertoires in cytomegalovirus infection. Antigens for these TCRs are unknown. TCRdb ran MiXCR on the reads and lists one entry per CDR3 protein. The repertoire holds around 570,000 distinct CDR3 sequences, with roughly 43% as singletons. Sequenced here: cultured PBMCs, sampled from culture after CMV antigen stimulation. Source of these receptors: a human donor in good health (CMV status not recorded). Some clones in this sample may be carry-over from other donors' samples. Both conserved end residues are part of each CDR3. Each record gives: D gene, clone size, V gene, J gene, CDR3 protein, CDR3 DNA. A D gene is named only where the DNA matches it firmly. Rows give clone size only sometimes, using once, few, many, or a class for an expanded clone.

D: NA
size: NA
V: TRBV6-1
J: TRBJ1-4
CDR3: CASSAEPHEKLFF
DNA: TGTGCCAGCAGCGCAGAGCCCCATGAAAAACTGTTTTTT

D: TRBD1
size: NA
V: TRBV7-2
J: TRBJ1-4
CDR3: CASSSLGGTGGEKLFF
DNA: TGTGCCAGCAGCTCCTTAGGGGGGACAGGAGGCGAAAAACTGTTTTTT

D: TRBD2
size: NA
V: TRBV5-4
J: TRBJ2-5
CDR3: CASSLESGGAETQYF
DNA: TGTGCCAGCAGCTTGGAGAGCGGGGGGGCAGAGACCCAGTACTTC

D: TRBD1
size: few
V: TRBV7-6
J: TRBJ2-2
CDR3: CASSPRQGKNTGELFF
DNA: TGTGCCAGCAGCCCTCGACAGGGAAAGAACACCGGGGAGCTGTTTTTT

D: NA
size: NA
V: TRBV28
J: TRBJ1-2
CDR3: CASSLSRAYGYTF
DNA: TGTGCCAGCAGTTTGTCCAGGGCCTATGGCTACACCTTC

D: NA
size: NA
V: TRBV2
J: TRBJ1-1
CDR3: CASPPNSYTEAFF
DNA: TGTGCCAGCCCACCAAATTCTTACACTGAAGCTTTCTTT

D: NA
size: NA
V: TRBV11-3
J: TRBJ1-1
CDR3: CASSRGDENTEAFF
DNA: TGTGCCAGCAGCCGGGGGGATGAGAACACTGAAGCTTTCTTT

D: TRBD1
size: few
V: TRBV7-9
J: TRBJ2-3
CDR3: CASSPGQGITDTQYF
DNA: TGTGCCAGCAGCCCCGGACAGGGGATCACAGATACGCAGTATTTT

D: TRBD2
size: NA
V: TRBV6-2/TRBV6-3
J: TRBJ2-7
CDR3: CASSYRLAGVEQYF
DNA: TGTGCCAGCAGTTACAGACTAGCGGGGGTCGAGCAGTACTTC

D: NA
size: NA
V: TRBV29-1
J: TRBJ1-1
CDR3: CSAQDSLNTEAFF
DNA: TGCAGCGCACAGGACAGTTTGAACACTGAAGCTTTCTTT

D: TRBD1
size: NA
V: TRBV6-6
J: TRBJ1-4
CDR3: CASRPRPGQSNEKLFF
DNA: TGTGCCAGCAGGCCGAGACCGGGACAGTCTAATGAAAAACTGTTTTTT

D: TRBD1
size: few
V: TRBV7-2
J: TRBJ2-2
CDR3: CASSWDRDSTGELFF
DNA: TGTGCCAGCAGCTGGGACAGGGACTCTACCGGGGAGCTGTTTTTT

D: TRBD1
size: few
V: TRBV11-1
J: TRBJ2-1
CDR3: CASSGDRVSSYNEQFF
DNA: TGTGCCAGCAGCGGGGACAGGGTAAGCTCCTACAATGAGCAGTTCTTC

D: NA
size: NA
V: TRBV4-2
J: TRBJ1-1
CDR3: CASSQGGTKNTEAFF
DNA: TGTGCCAGCAGCCAAGGAGGGACAAAGAACACTGAAGCTTTCTTT

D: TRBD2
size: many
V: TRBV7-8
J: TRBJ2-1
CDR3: CASSPRLAGGLSSYNEQFF
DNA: TGTGCCAGCAGCCCCAGACTAGCGGGAGGACTCAGCTCCTACAATGAGCAGTTCTTC

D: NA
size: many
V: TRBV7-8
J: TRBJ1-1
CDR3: CASSFQGNTEAFF
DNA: TGTGCCAGCAGCTTTCAGGGGAACACTGAAGCTTTCTTT

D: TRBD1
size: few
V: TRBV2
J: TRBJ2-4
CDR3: CASLGTVKNIQYF
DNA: TGTGCCAGCCTCGGGACAGTTAAAAACATTCAGTACTTC

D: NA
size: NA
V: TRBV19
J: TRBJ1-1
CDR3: CASSFNFGVPEAFF
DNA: TGTGCCAGTAGTTTCAATTTCGGGGTACCTGAAGCTTTCTTT

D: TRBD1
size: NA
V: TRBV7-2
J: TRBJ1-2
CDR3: CASSLQGVHGYTF
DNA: TGTGCCAGCAGCTTACAGGGGGTACATGGCTACACCTTC

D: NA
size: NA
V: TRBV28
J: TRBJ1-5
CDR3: CASSLSGVRQPQHF
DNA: TGTGCCAGCAGTTTGTCGGGCGTGCGGCAGCCCCAGCATTTT

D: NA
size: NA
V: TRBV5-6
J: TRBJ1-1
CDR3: CASSRTLHTEAFF
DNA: TGTGCCAGCAGCCGAACGCTCCACACTGAAGCTTTCTTT

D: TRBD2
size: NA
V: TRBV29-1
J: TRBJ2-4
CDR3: CSVTGTSGNIQYF
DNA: TGCAGCGTAACCGGGACTAGCGGGAACATTCAGTACTTC

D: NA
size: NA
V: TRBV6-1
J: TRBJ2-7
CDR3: CASRGASQTEQYF
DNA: TGTGCCAGCAGAGGGGCCTCTCAGACCGAGCAGTACTTC

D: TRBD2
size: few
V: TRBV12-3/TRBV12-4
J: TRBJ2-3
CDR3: CASSSTSGGGAITDTQYF
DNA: TGTGCCAGCAGTTCCACGTCGGGGGGGGGGGCTATCACAGATACGCAGTATTTT

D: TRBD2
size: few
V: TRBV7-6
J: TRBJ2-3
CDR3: CASSPSGGGTDTQYF
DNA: TGTGCCAGCAGCCCCTCCGGGGGGGGCACAGATACGCAGTATTTT

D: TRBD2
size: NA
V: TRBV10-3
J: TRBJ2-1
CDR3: CAISDSSTSGSDEQFF
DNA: TGTGCCATCAGTGATTCCTCTACTAGCGGGAGCGATGAGCAGTTCTTC

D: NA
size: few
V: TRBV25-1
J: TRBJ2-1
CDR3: CASSVPTALAGNNEQFF
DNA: TGTGCCAGCAGTGTCCCTACCGCCCTGGCGGGAAACAATGAGCAGTTCTTC

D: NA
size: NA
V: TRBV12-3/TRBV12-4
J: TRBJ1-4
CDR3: CASRPQGGGEKLFF
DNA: TGTGCCAGCAGGCCACAGGGCGGTGGTGAAAAACTGTTTTTT

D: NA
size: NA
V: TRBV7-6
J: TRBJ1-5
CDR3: CASSPKMDSNQPQHF
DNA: TGTGCCAGCAGCCCGAAGATGGATAGCAATCAGCCCCAGCATTTT

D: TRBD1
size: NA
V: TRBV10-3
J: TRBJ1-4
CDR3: CAISEAGQGREKLFF
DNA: TGTGCCATCAGTGAGGCGGGACAGGGGAGGGAAAAACTGTTTTTT

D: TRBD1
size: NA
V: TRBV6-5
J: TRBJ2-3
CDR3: CASHRGSADTQYF
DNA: TGTGCCAGCCACAGGGGCTCCGCAGATACGCAGTATTTT

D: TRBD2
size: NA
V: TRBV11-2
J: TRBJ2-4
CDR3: CASQLAGNSGDIQYF
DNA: TGTGCCAGCCAGCTAGCGGGAAACTCAGGTGACATTCAGTACTTC

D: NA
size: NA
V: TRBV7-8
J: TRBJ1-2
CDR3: CASSLGRTRPANGYTF
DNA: TGTGCCAGCAGCTTAGGGCGGACAAGGCCGGCAAATGGCTACACCTTC

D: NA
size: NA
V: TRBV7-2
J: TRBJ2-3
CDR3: CASSPFIGNTQYF
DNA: TGTGCCAGCAGCCCCTTTATCGGCAATACGCAGTATTTT

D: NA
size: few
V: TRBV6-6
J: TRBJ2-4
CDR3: CASRFLRASKNIQYF
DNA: TGTGCCAGCAGATTCCTGCGCGCGTCCAAAAACATTCAGTACTTC

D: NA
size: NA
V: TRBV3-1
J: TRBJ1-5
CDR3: CASSQGLNGALFLQHF
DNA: TGTGCCAGCAGCCAAGGCCTGAACGGTGCATTGTTTCTCCAGCATTTT

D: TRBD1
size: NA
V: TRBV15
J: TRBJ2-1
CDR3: CATSRIGGQGWNEQFF
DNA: TGTGCCACCAGCAGAATAGGAGGACAGGGTTGGAATGAGCAGTTCTTC

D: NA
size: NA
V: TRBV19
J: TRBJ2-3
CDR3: CASSERFTDTQYF
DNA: TGTGCCAGTAGCGAGCGGTTCACAGATACGCAGTATTTT

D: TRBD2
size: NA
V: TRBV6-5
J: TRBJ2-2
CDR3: CASSYLAGGFPGELFF
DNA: TGTGCCAGCAGTTACCTAGCGGGAGGGTTCCCCGGGGAGCTGTTTTTT

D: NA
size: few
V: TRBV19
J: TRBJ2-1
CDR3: CASSIDGSRGRGKQFF
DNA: TGTGCCAGTAGTATAGATGGTAGTCGGGGAAGGGGGAAGCAGTTCTTC

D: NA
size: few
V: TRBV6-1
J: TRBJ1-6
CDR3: CASKWDYNSPLHF
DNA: TGTGCCAGCAAATGGGATTATAATTCACCCCTCCACTTT

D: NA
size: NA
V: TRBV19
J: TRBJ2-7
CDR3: CASSIFRGQPFRTESELYF
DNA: TGTGCCAGTAGTATATTCCGGGGCCAGCCCTTCAGGACTGAGTCAGAGTTGTACTTC

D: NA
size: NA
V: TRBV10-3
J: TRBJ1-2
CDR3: CAISESETGTATDF
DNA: TGTGCCATCAGTGAGTCCGAAACGGGCACAGCGACCGACTTC

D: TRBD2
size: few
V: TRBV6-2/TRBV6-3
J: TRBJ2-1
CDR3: CASSYPTSGRDYSSYNEQFF
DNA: TGTGCCAGCAGTTACCCAACTAGCGGGAGGGACTACAGCTCCTACAATGAGCAGTTCTTC

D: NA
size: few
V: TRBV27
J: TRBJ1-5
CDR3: CASSSGQYSNQPQHF
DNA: TGTGCCAGCAGTTCCGGACAGTATAGCAATCAGCCCCAGCATTTT

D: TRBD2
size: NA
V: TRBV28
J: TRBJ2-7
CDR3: CASSLSSASGGELFEQYF
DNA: TGTGCCAGCAGTCTTTCCTCGGCTAGCGGAGGGGAATTGTTCGAGCAGTACTTC

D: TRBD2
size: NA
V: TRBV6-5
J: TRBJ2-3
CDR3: CASSSGGKNTQYF
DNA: TGTGCCAGCAGTAGCGGGGGGAAAAATACGCAGTATTTT

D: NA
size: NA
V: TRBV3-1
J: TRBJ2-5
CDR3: CASSQDLIGGGAGAETQYF
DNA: TGTGCCAGCAGCCAAGATTTGATAGGTGGCGGGGCCGGCGCAGAGACCCAGTACTTC

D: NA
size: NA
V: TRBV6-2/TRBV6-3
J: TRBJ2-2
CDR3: CASRRDGTGELFF
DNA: TGTGCCAGCAGACGAGATGGCACCGGGGAGCTGTTTTTT

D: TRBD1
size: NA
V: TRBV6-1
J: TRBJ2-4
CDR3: CASNSGGVQYF
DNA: TGTGCCAGCAACTCAGGGGGCGTTCAGTACTTC

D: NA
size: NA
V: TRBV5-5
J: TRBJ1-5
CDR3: CASSFGPDLDQPQHF
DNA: TGTGCCAGCAGCTTTGGACCAGATCTGGATCAGCCCCAGCATTTT

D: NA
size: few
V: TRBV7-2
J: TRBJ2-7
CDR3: CASSPSGTASYEQYF
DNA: TGTGCCAGCAGCCCATCGGGGACGGCTAGCTACGAGCAGTACTTC

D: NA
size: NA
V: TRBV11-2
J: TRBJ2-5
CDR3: CASSLTTSYQETQYF
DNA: TGTGCCAGCAGCTTAACGACTTCGTACCAAGAGACCCAGTACTTC

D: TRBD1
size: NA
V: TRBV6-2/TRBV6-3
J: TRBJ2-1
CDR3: CASSPQRVTGAHNEQFF
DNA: TGTGCCAGCAGTCCCCAGAGGGTTACAGGGGCCCACAATGAGCAGTTCTTC

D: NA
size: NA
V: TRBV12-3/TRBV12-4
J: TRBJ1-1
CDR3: CASSLIGTANTEAFF
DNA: TGTGCCAGCAGTCTTATAGGGACGGCGAACACTGAAGCTTTCTTT

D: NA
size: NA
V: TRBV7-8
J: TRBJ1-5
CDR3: CASSLGRFDLRPQHF
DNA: TGTGCCAGCAGCTTAGGACGGTTTGACCTAAGGCCCCAGCATTTT

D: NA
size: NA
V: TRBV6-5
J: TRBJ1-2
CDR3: CASTQGRNYGYTF
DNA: TGTGCCAGCACCCAGGGACGGAACTATGGCTACACCTTC

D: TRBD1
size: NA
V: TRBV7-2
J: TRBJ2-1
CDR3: CASSSQIGGTYNEQFF
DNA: TGTGCCAGCAGCTCACAAATAGGGGGCACCTACAATGAGCAGTTCTTC